The 15 T cell receptor beta chains below were found in one sample sequenced in a study of cytomegalovirus exposure and HLA in healthy donors. This PCR relied on a set of 60 Vbeta primers and 13 Jbeta primers. Assay: immunoSEQ multiplex PCR; the TCRdb copy retains only in-frame clones and omits some. The sample lists about 200,000 clones, roughly 70% occurring once. Input material: PBMCs. These receptors all stem from a man aged 40-55 years in good health and CMV-seropositive.

This clone is a singleton in its sample. The V call is TRBV4-1, the J call TRBJ1-4; a weak D match, TRBD1 (6 bases). The CDR3 sequence is 16 residues long. The V gene lost 1 base and the J gene lost 5 bases, with 14 bases spanning the gap. CDR1 is MGHRA, CDR2 YSYEKL, per germline. CDR3 nucleotides: TGCGCCAGCAGCCAAGGGCGCGGGGGCGCAAATGAAAAACTGTTTTTT. Translation gives CASSQGRGGANEKLFF.

The rearrangement links TRBV6-4 to TRBJ1-1, with D perhaps TRBD1 (6 bases). V shed 3 bases and J shed 7 bases, with 12 bases lying between them. The CDR3 has 13 amino acids. Germline V gene data show CDR1 as MRHNA and CDR2 as SNTAGT. CDR3 sequence: CASSEQGDSEAFF. CDR3 nucleotide sequence: TGTGCCAGCAGTGAACAGGGTGATAGTGAAGCTTTCTTT.

The CDR3 bases are TGTGCCAGTAGTATACAGGGGGCAGGTGAAGCTTTCTTT. As protein: CASSIQGAGEAFF. This chain uses TRBV19 with TRBJ1-1; 8 bases are shared with TRBD1. The CDR3 consists of 13 residues. With V trimmed by 2 bases and J by 7 bases, 3 bases remained unmatched. Germline-derived CDR1 and CDR2 are LNHDA and SQIVND (reference sequence).

The chain carries TRBV10-3 and TRBJ2-3; 7 bases are a match to TRBD1. The length of the CDR3 is 14 residues. With V trimmed by 11 bases and J by 0 bases, 8 bases remained unmatched. The germline gives CDR1 ENHRY, CDR2 SYGVKD. DNA of the CDR3: TGTGCCTCCAAAGACAGGGATAGCACAGATACGCAGTATTTT. Translating gives CASKDRDSTDTQYF.

This clone was seen more than once but under ten times. The V and J genes are TRBV5-1 and TRBJ2-2, with 10 bases lining up with TRBD1. CDR1 is SGHRS, CDR2 YFSETQ, per germline. The CDR3 length is 15 residues. Trimming took 3 bases from V and 6 from J; bases not matched to a gene: 5. CDR3 sequence reads: CASSSTGTGAGELFF. CDR3 nucleotide sequence: TGCGCCAGCAGCTCCACCGGGACAGGGGCCGGGGAGCTGTTTTTT.

The chain uses TRBV27 and TRBJ1-2; D not resolved. V was clipped by 2 bases and J by 2 bases, with 6 bases between them. The CDR3 covers 13 residues. From germline, CDR1 is MNHEY and CDR2 SMNVEV (reference sequence). As DNA, the CDR3 is TGTGCCAGCAGTTTAGGCGGAAACTATGGCTACACCTTC. Translating gives CASSLGGNYGYTF.

The table lists this clone with a few counts. This sequence joins TRBV5-1 and TRBJ2-3, with TRBD2 matching 7 bases. Germline assignment: CDR1 SGHRS and CDR2 YFSETQ. The junction had 10 bases not matched to a gene; V was cut back by 1 base and J by 5 bases. There are 16 residues in the CDR3. CDR3 loop: CASSLRAGGSGDTQYF. CDR3 sequence (DNA): TGCGCCAGCAGCTTGCGAGCCGGGGGGAGCGGAGATACGCAGTATTTT.

V gene TRBV4-1 combines with J gene TRBJ2-5, with D maybe TRBD2 (5 bases). Germline V gene data show CDR1 as MGHRA and CDR2 as YSYEKL. This CDR3 is built from 15 residues. Trimming shortened V by 0 bases and J by 2 bases, and 10 bases separated the two germline ends. DNA of the CDR3: TGCGCCAGCAGCCAAGATGTAGGGAGACAAGAGACCCAGTACTTC. Amino acids: CASSQDVGRQETQYF.

The genes are TRBV5-1 and TRBJ2-1; perhaps TRBD1 as D (5 bases). Germline CDR1 reads SGHRS; CDR2 reads YFSETQ. The length of the CDR3 is 16 residues. The V end was cut by 0 bases, the J end by 1 base, with 11 bases between. For the CDR3, the DNA is TGCGCCAGCAGCTTGGATGGGGCTCCATCCTACAATGAGCAGTTCTTC. Translation gives CASSLDGAPSYNEQFF.

The chain links TRBV6-1 to TRBJ2-5; D not certain. The J call may be incorrect, as the DNA end agrees better with TRBJ2-7. The CDR3 has 14 amino acids. CDR1 is MNHNS, CDR2 SASEGT, per germline. The chain's CDR3 is CASSEGPPPYEQYF. CDR3 bases: TGTGCCAGCAGTGAAGGCCCACCCCCCTACGAGCAGTACTTC.

This chain's CDR3 is CASRKGQSPSFTGELFF. CDR3 nucleotide sequence: TGTGCCAGCAGAAAGGGACAGTCCCCCAGTTTCACCGGGGAGCTGTTTTTT. V usage is TRBV2 and J usage is TRBJ2-2; the match to TRBD1 covers 7 bases. With 6 bases clipped from V and 4 bases from J, the junction kept 14 bases outside the gene matches. The germline V gene encodes CDR1 SNHLY and CDR2 FYNNEI. There are 17 residues in the CDR3. The variable domain in full, completed from reference TRBV2 and TRBJ2-2, reads EPEVTQTPSHQVTQMGQEVILRCVPISNHLYFYWYRQILGQKVEFLVSFYNNEISEKSEIFDDQFSVERPDGSNFTLKIRSTKLEDSAMYFCASRKGQSPSFTGELFFGEGSRLTVL.

The chain is built from TRBV11-2 and TRBJ2-3; the D gene is possibly TRBD2 (5 bases). Germline V gene lookup returns CDR1 SGHAT and CDR2 FQNNGV. Trimming shortened V by 5 bases and J by 2 bases, and 17 bases separated the two germline ends. The CDR3 sequence is 16 residues long. The CDR3 region is CASSLTGWPNTDTQYF. The CDR3 bases are TGTGCCAGCAGCCTGACGGGGTGGCCCAACACAGATACGCAGTATTTT.

This chain links TRBV19 with TRBJ1-1; 8 bases map to TRBD1. The CDR3 loop spans 14 amino acids. From germline, CDR1 is LNHDA and CDR2 SQIVND (reference sequence). V lost 7 bases, J lost 0 bases, and 4 bases stayed unmatched. CDR3 DNA sequence: TGTGCCAGTACCATGACAGGGGTGAACACTGAAGCTTTCTTT. Translated: CASTMTGVNTEAFF.

J is TRBJ2-7 and V is TRBV11-2; TRBD1 agrees at 7 bases. Trimming took 6 bases from V and 2 from J; bases not matched to a gene: 10. The length of the CDR3 is 15 residues. Germline V gives CDR1 SGHAT, CDR2 FQNNGV. CDR3 DNA sequence: TGTGCCAGCAGAACAGGGGCAGGGAGTACCTACGAGCAGTACTTC. Translated, it gives CASRTGAGSTYEQYF.

This chain uses TRBV7-5 with TRBJ2-2; TRBD1 was called by the table and not checked on the DNA. TRBV7-5 is a pseudogene locus. CDR3 length: 17 amino acids. This chain's CDR3 is CVRSLERTGEVAGELFF. The CDR3 DNA reads as TGTGTCAGAAGTTTGGAACGTACAGGGGAGGTGGCCGGGGAGCTGTTTTTT.